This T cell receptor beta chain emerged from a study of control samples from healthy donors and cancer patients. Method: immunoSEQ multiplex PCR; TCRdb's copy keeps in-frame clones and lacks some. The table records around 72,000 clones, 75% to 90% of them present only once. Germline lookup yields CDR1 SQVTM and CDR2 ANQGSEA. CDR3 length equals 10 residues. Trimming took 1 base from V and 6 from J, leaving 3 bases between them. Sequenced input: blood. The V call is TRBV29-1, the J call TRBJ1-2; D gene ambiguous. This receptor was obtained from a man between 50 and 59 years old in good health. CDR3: CSVEGNGYTF. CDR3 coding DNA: TGCAGCGTTGAAGGGAATGGCTACACCTTC.